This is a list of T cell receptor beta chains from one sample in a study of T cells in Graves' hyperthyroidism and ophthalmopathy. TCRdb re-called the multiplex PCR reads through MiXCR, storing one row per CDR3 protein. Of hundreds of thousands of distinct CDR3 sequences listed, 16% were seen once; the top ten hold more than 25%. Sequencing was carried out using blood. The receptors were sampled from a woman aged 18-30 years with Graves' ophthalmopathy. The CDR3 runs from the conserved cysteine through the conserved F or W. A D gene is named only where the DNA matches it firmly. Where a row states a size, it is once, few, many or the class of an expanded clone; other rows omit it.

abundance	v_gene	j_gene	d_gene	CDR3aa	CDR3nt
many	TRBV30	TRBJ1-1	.	CAWSVSPGTGYTEAFF	TGTGCCTGGAGTGTATCTCCCGGGACGGGATACACTGAAGCTTTCTTT
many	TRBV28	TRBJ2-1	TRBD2	CASSSGGARHNEQFF	TGTGCCAGCAGTTCCGGGGGGGCTAGACACAATGAGCAGTTCTTC
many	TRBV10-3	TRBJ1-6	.	CAISEDGGRRDNSPLHF	TGTGCCATCAGTGAGGATGGGGGGCGTCGGGATAATTCACCCCTCCACTTT
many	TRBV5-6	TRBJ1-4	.	CASSLVGGEDEKLFF	TGTGCCAGCAGCTTGGTAGGGGGGGAAGATGAAAAACTGTTTTTT
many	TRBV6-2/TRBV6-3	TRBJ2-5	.	CASSRWGSGPDETQYF	TGTGCCAGCAGCCGGTGGGGGTCGGGGCCGGATGAGACCCAGTACTTC
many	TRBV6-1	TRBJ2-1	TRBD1	CASSEPAAGGWINEQFF	TGTGCCAGCAGTGAACCCGCGGCAGGGGGATGGATCAATGAGCAGTTCTTC
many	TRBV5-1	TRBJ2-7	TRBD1	CASSKGTGSSYEQYF	TGCGCCAGCAGCAAAGGGACAGGGAGTTCCTACGAGCAGTACTTC
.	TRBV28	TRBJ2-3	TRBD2	CASSSILGLAGADTQYF	TGTGCCAGCAGTTCAATACTCGGACTAGCGGGAGCGGATACGCAGTATTTT
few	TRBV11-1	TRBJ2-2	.	CVSRENAGELFF	TGTGTCAGCAGGGAAAATGCCGGGGAGCTGTTTTTT
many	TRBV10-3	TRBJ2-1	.	CAISDWSGLSYNEQFF	TGTGCCATCAGTGACTGGAGCGGTCTTTCCTACAATGAGCAGTTCTTC
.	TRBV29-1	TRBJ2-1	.	CSVSQGSSYNEQFF	TGCAGCGTTAGTCAGGGGAGCTCCTACAATGAGCAGTTCTTC